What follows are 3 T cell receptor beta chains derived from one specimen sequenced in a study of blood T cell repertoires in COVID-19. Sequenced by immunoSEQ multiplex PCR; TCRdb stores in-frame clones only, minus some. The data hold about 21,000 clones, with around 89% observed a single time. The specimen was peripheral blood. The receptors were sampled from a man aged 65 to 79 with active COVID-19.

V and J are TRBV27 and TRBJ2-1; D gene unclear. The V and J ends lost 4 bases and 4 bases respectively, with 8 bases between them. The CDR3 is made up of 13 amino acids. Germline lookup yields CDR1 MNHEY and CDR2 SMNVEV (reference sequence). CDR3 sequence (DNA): TGTGCCAGCAGTTACAGCCAATACAATGAGCAGTTCTTC. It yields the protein CASSYSQYNEQFF.

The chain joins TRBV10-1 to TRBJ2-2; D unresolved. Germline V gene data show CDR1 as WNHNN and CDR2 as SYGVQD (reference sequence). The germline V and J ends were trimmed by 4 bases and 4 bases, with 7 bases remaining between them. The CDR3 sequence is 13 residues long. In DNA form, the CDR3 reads TGCGCCAGCAGTGCGGCAGGCACCGGGGAGCTGTTTTTT. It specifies CASSAAGTGELFF.

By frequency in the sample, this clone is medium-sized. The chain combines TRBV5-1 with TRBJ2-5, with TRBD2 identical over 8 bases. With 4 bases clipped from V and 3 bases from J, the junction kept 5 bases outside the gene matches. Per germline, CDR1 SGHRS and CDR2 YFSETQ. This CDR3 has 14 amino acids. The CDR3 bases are TGCGCCAGCAGCGGGGGGCGGGGGGAAGAGACCCAGTACTTC. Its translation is CASSGGRGEETQYF.